These 26 T cell receptor beta chains came from one sample sequenced in a study of CD4 T cells in relation to SARS-CoV-2 and coronaviruses. Produced via immunoSEQ multiplex PCR; TCRdb's table is partial and in-frame only. Of almost 30,000 clones listed, about three quarters are singletons. The unexposed donors gave CD4+ T cells in about 2010-2019, prior to COVID-19. The cells were cultured for 9 to 11 days before CD4+ T cells were isolated. These receptors' antigens are unknown. Input material: CD4+ T cells from PBMCs, cultured in vitro. The receptors stem from a human donor in good health.

This sequence joins TRBV6-4 and TRBJ2-2; D is uncertain. Germline V gene lookup returns CDR1 MRHNA and CDR2 SNTAGT. Trimming removed 5 bases at V and 6 bases at J, with 13 bases between. The CDR3 extends over 14 amino acids. The CDR3 is CASSLGPKSGELFF. CDR3 nucleotides: TGTGCCAGCAGTCTGGGCCCTAAGTCCGGGGAGCTGTTTTTT.

This clone was found once. This chain uses TRBV10-3 with TRBJ1-2, with 8 positions matching TRBD1. J lost 2 bases, V lost 10 bases, and 12 bases had no gene match. Looked up from germline, CDR1 is ENHRY and CDR2 is SYGVKD. This CDR3 is 15 amino acids long. CDR3 nucleotides: TGTGCCACCCACCCGAGGACAGGGAGAAACTATGGCTACACCTTC. Translated, it gives CATHPRTGRNYGYTF.

The chain is built from TRBV12-3 or TRBV12-4 and TRBJ1-2; D might be TRBD1 (5 bases). This CDR3 contains 13 residues. The V gene lost 6 bases and the J gene lost 8 bases, with 16 bases spanning the gap. The CDR3 region is CASSTAKEGGYTF. Written as DNA, the CDR3 is TGTGCCAGCAGCACCGCTAAGGAGGGGGGCTACACCTTC.

The V gene is TRBV12-3 or TRBV12-4, the J gene TRBJ1-2, with 7 bases that match TRBD1. The CDR3 has 13 amino acids. The junction had 3 bases not matched to a gene; V was cut back by 2 bases and J by 6 bases. The CDR3 spells CASSLRQGDGYTF. CDR3 DNA: TGTGCCAGCAGTTTAAGGCAGGGGGATGGCTACACCTTC.

The CDR3 loop reads CASSYQGRKNEKLFF. As DNA, the CDR3 is TGTGCCAGCAGTTACCAGGGACGGAAGAATGAAAAACTGTTTTTT. This sequence joins TRBV6-5 and TRBJ1-4; D perhaps matches TRBD1 (5 bases). The CDR3 totals 15 residues. Germline-derived CDR1 and CDR2 are MNHEY and SVGAGI. Trimming pared 2 bases from V and 5 bases from J, leaving 12 bases between.

This clone was seen only a few times. The chain uses TRBV7-9 and TRBJ1-1; 7 bases align to TRBD1. V trimming: 5 bases; J trimming: 4 bases; junction bases outside the gene matches: 7. CDR1 is SEHNR, CDR2 FQNEAQ, per germline (reference sequence). This CDR3 has 14 amino acids. CDR3 region: CASSLRGRGTEAFF. The CDR3 nucleotides are TGTGCCAGCAGCCTAAGGGGGCGAGGCACTGAAGCTTTCTTT. The full variable domain, rest sourced from reference TRBV7-9 and TRBJ1-1, is DTGVSQNPRHKITKRGQNVTFRCDPISEHNRLYWYRQTLGQGPEFLTYFQNEAQLEKSRLLSDRFSAERPKGSFSTLEIQRTEQGDSAMYLCASSLRGRGTEAFFGQGTRLTVV.

This clone was detected only a few times. This CDR3 is CASSVGASGIYEQYF. The CDR3 nucleotides are TGTGCCAGCAGCGTAGGGGCTAGCGGGATCTACGAGCAGTACTTC. V usage is TRBV9 and J usage is TRBJ2-7; 9 bases align to TRBD2. V lost 0 bases, J lost 3 bases, and 4 bases stayed unmatched. Germline assignment: CDR1 SGDLS and CDR2 YYNGEE. The CDR3 extends over 15 amino acids. Based on the CDR3 plus reference TRBV9 and TRBJ2-7, the full variable domain is DSGVTQTPKHLITATGQRVTLRCSPRSGDLSVYWYQQSLDQGLQFLIQYYNGEERAKGNILERFSAQQFPDLHSELNLSSLELGDSALYFCASSVGASGIYEQYFGPGTRLTVT.

The chain links TRBV18 to TRBJ1-2; unclear D gene. Trimming cost V 2 bases and J 3 bases, with 7 bases left between them. CDR1 is KGHSH, CDR2 LQKENI, per germline. The CDR3 consists of 13 residues. The CDR3 DNA reads TGTGCCAGCTCACCAGGGTCGGACTATGGCTACACCTTC. This sequence encodes CASSPGSDYGYTF. Full variable domain (rest looked up from reference TRBV18 and TRBJ1-2): NAGVMQNPRHLVRRRGQEARLRCSPMKGHSHVYWYRQLPEEGLKFMVYLQKENIIDESGMPKERFSAEFPKEGPSILRIQQVVRGDSAAYFCASSPGSDYGYTFGSGTRLTVV.

The chain combines TRBV11-2 with TRBJ2-7, with D unresolved. Germline V gives CDR1 SGHAT, CDR2 FQNNGV. The CDR3 has 13 amino acids. Trimming shortened V by 5 bases and J by 3 bases, and 11 bases separated the two germline ends. The CDR3 DNA is TGTGCCAGCAGCGTGGACGGTCACTACGAGCAGTACTTC. Translation gives CASSVDGHYEQYF.

The chain employs TRBV27 and TRBJ2-7; no definite D call. Germline values: CDR1 MNHEY, CDR2 SMNVEV (reference sequence). Trimming stripped 8 bases from V and 7 bases from J, with 24 bases between. The CDR3 consists of 15 residues. For the CDR3, the DNA is TGTGCCAGCCTCAAGAAGCGACCCACACGAGAGGAGCAGTACTTC. Residues: CASLKKRPTREEQYF.

Turning to this clone: Germline and junction disagree at one end, which may indicate a read error. The chain employs TRBV13 and TRBJ2-7; D unresolved. In germline, CDR1 is PRHDT, CDR2 FYEKMQ (reference sequence). The CDR3 loop spans 13 amino acids. CDR3 in amino acids: CASSVGPSYEQYF. Here the CDR3 DNA reads TGTGCCAGCAGCGTAGGTCCCTCCTACGAGCAGTACTTC.

This chain links TRBV30 with TRBJ2-1; D might be TRBD1 (6 bases). CDR1 is GTSNPN and CDR2 is SVGIG in the germline V gene (reference sequence). V lost 3 bases, J lost 2 bases, and 11 bases lay in between. The CDR3 sequence is 14 residues long. DNA of the CDR3: TGTGCCTGGAGGGGGGCCAGCGCCTACAATGAGCAGTTCTTC. It codes for CAWRGASAYNEQFF.

The chain links TRBV2 to TRBJ1-6; possibly TRBD1 for D (5 bases). Deletions cut 6 bases from V and 9 bases from J, with 12 bases between. Germline CDR1 and CDR2: SNHLY and FYNNEI. This CDR3 region has 13 residues. CDR3 amino acids: CASREDIRSPLHF. The CDR3 DNA sequence: TGTGCCAGCAGGGAGGACATTCGTTCACCCCTCCACTTT. Together with reference TRBV2 and TRBJ1-6, the CDR3 gives the full variable domain: EPEVTQTPSHQVTQMGQEVILRCVPISNHLYFYWYRQILGQKVEFLVSFYNNEISEKSEIFDDQFSVERPDGSNFTLKIRSTKLEDSAMYFCASREDIRSPLHFGNGTRLTVT.

This clone was counted only a few times. The rearrangement links TRBV2 to TRBJ1-4; D not certain. V lost 5 bases, J lost 7 bases, and 14 bases lay in between. CDR1 is SNHLY and CDR2 is FYNNEI in the germline V gene. The CDR3 is made up of 14 amino acids. The chain's CDR3 is CASSRERRAEKLFF. The CDR3 DNA is TGTGCCAGCAGTAGGGAACGGCGTGCTGAAAAACTGTTTTTT.

V usage is TRBV6-5 and J usage is TRBJ2-7; 7 bases map to TRBD1. CDR1 and CDR2 from the germline V gene are MNHEY and SVGAGI. V lost 6 bases to trimming and J lost 2 bases; unmatched junction nucleotides: 7. This CDR3 contains 14 residues. The CDR3 is CASSRDSGAYEQYF. CDR3 DNA: TGTGCCAGCAGCCGGGACAGTGGAGCCTACGAGCAGTACTTC.

The rearrangement joins TRBV14 to TRBJ1-1; unclear D gene. The CDR3 is 14 amino acids. Germline CDR1 and CDR2: SGHDN and FVKESK. V shed 2 bases and J shed 4 bases, with 11 bases lying between them. Here the CDR3 reads CASSQYFSSTEAFF. CDR3 bases: TGTGCCAGCAGCCAATACTTTAGCTCCACTGAAGCTTTCTTT.

V is TRBV19 and J is TRBJ2-2, with D perhaps matching TRBD1 or TRBD2 (5 bases each). The germline V and J ends were trimmed by 7 bases and 2 bases, with 14 bases remaining between them. This CDR3 is 15 amino acids long. Germline-derived CDR1 and CDR2 are LNHDA and SQIVND (reference sequence). The CDR3 loop is CASTTGAANTGELFF. Here the CDR3 DNA reads TGTGCCAGTACCACCGGGGCAGCCAACACCGGGGAGCTGTTTTTT.

The rearrangement joins TRBV25-1 to TRBJ2-1; 12 nucleotides agree with TRBD1. Germline lookup yields CDR1 MGHDK and CDR2 SYGVNS. The CDR3 loop spans 18 amino acids. The junction had 15 bases not matched to a gene; V was cut back by 3 bases and J by 9 bases. As DNA, the CDR3 is TGTGCCAGCAGTGATGTCACGGGACAGGGGGCTTTATTCCGTGAGCAGTTCTTC. As protein: CASSDVTGQGALFREQFF. Together with reference TRBV25-1 and TRBJ2-1, the CDR3 gives the full variable domain: EADIYQTPRYLVIGTGKKITLECSQTMGHDKMYWYQQDPGMELHLIHYSYGVNSTEKGDLSSESTVSRIRTEHFPLTLESARPSHTSQYLCASSDVTGQGALFREQFFGPGTRLTVL.

The count of this clone is one. This chain connects TRBV2 to TRBJ2-1, with D tentatively TRBD2 (6 bases). Trimming stripped 4 bases from V and 3 bases from J, with 13 bases between. This CDR3 region has 15 residues. Germline V gene sequence: CDR1 SNHLY, CDR2 FYNNEI. The CDR3 DNA reads TGTGCCAGCAGTGTTAGCGGAGGGAGCTACAATGAGCAGTTCTTC. The encoded protein is CASSVSGGSYNEQFF.

The chain employs TRBV4-2 and TRBJ1-1, with TRBD1 as a possible D gene (6 bases). The CDR3 is made up of 15 amino acids. Germline CDR1 is LGHNA and CDR2 is YNFKEQ. The V end lost 4 bases, the J end lost 1 base, and 13 bases lay between the germline ends. As DNA, the CDR3 is TGTGCCAGCAGCCGTCGGACAGCGGAGAACACTGAAGCTTTCTTT. The encoded protein is CASSRRTAENTEAFF.

The rearrangement links TRBV7-5 to TRBJ2-5; no check of the table's D call, TRBD1, against the DNA was made. TRBV7-5 is reported as a pseudogene. This CDR3 has 12 amino acids. The CDR3 nucleotides read TGTGCCAGACAGGACAGGAATGAGACCCAGTACTTC. This gives the protein CARQDRNETQYF.

The rearrangement links TRBV19 to TRBJ2-3, with 7 bases that match TRBD1. The length of the CDR3 is 15 residues. In germline, CDR1 is LNHDA, CDR2 SQIVND (reference sequence). V shed 3 bases and J 4 bases; nucleotides not matched to a gene: 7. CDR3 sequence reads: CASSMGDRDADTQYF. CDR3 DNA: TGTGCCAGTAGTATGGGTGACAGGGACGCAGATACGCAGTATTTT. The variable domain in full, with the rest retrieved from reference TRBV19 and TRBJ2-3, is DGGITQSPKYLFRKEGQNVTLSCEQNLNHDAMYWYRQDPGQGLRLIYYSQIVNDFQKGDIAEGYSVSREKKESFPLTVTSAQKNPTAFYLCASSMGDRDADTQYFGPGTRLTVL.

The V and J genes are TRBV4-2 and TRBJ2-2; TRBD2 matches 8 bases. This CDR3 comprises 15 residues. Germline CDR1 and CDR2: LGHNA and YNFKEQ. Trimming took 2 bases from V and 7 from J; bases not matched to a gene: 6. The CDR3, as DNA: TGTGCCAGCAGCCAACTCGGCGGGGGGTACGGGGAGCTGTTTTTT. The encoded protein is CASSQLGGGYGELFF.

In DNA, the CDR3 is TGTGCCAGCAGCTTACAACAGGCGAACACCGGGGAGCTGTTTTTT. Translated, it gives CASSLQQANTGELFF. The rearrangement uses TRBV7-2 and TRBJ2-2, with D maybe TRBD1 (5 bases). CDR1 SGHTA and CDR2 FQGNSA come from the germline V gene. The CDR3 loop spans 15 amino acids. Trimming removed 2 bases at V and 0 bases at J, with 7 bases between.

V gene TRBV6-1 combines with J gene TRBJ1-5; tentative D call: TRBD1 (5 bases). Germline V gives CDR1 MNHNS, CDR2 SASEGT. V lost 2 bases and J 4 bases, leaving 15 bases between the germline ends. This CDR3 is built from 16 residues. The DNA for the CDR3 is TGTGCCAGCAGTGAACCGGGACTGATCTTAAATCAGCCCCAGCATTTT. It specifies CASSEPGLILNQPQHF.

The chain has TRBV7-2 and TRBJ2-5, with a weak D call TRBD1 (5 bases). V lost 5 bases to trimming and J lost 5 bases, with 18 bases between them. The CDR3 has 15 residues. Per the germline V gene, CDR1 is SGHTA and CDR2 is FQGNSA. The CDR3 protein is CASSVSRVTVETQYF. Written as DNA, the CDR3 is TGTGCCAGCAGCGTAAGCAGGGTTACCGTCGAGACCCAGTACTTC.